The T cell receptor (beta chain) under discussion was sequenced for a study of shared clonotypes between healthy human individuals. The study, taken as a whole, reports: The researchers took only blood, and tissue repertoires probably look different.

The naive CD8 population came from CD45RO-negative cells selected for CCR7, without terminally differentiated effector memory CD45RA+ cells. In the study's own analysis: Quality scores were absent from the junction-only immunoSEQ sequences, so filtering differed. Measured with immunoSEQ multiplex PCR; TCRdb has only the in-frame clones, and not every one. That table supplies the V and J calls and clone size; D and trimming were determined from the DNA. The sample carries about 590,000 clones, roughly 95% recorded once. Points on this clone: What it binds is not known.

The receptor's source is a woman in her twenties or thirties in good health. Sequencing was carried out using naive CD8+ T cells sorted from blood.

DNA of the CDR3: TGTGCCACCAGCAGAGATGGGCTGGGTGGCGAGACCCAGTACTTC. Its translation is CATSRDGLGGETQYF. The rearrangement uses TRBV15 and TRBJ2-5; D gene uncertain. The germline CDR1 and CDR2 sequences are LNHNV and YYDKDF (reference sequence). This CDR3 spans 15 amino acids. V shed 0 bases and J shed 5 bases, with 13 bases lying between them. Full variable domain (rest looked up from reference TRBV15 and TRBJ2-5): DAMVIQNPRYQVTQFGKPVTLSCSQTLNHNVMYWYQQKSSQAPKLLFHYYDKDFNNEADTPDNFQSRRPNTSFCFLDIRSPGLGDTAMYLCATSRDGLGGETQYFGPGTRLLVL.